This T cell receptor beta chain was sequenced for a study of regulatory T cells in long-lasting Graves disease. Findings and limits, study-wide: Those with persistent Graves' had less TCR diversity than newly diagnosed patients.

Time point here: persistent/refractory GD, antithyroid drugs over 5 years with positive TRAb. RNA isolated from PBMCs was used to make the TCR library. Many counts were recorded for this clonotype. What it recognizes is unknown. Deletions cut 0 bases from V and 1 base from J, with 13 bases between. The germline CDR1 and CDR2 sequences are MNHEY and SVGEGT. CDR3 length: 16 amino acids. To make TCR beta libraries, researchers used iRepertoire HTBI primers and Arm-PCR of CDR3 regions. One entry per CDR3 protein, called by TCRdb with MiXCR from the multiplex PCR reads. The sample carries hundreds of thousands of distinct CDR3 sequences, around a fifth recorded once.

The sequences come from peripheral blood mononuclear cells (PBMCs), collected when the disease was refractory, from a patient treated with antithyroid drugs. This receptor was identified in a female donor with Graves disease. The gene calls are TRBV6-2 or TRBV6-3 and TRBJ2-7, with D unclear. DNA of the CDR3: TGTGCCAGCAGTTACTCGTCCTGGGAATTGTCCTACGAGCAGTACTTC. This gives the protein CASSYSSWELSYEQYF.